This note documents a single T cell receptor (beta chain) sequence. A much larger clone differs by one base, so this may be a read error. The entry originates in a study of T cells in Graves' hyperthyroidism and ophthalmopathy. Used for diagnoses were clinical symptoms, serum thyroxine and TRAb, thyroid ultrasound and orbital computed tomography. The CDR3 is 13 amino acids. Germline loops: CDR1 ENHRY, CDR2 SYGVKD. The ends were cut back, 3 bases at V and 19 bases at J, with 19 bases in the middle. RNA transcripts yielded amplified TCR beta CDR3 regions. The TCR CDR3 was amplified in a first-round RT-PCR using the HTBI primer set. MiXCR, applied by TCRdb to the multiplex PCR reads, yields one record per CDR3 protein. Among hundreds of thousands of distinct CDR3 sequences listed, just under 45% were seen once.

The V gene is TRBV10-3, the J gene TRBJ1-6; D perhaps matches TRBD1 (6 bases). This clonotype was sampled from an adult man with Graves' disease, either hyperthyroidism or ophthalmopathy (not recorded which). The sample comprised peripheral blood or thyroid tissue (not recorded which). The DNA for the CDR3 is TGTGCCATCAGTGATGGGACCGGGGGGGGCGGTCACTTT. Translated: CAISDGTGGGGHF.